This T cell receptor (beta chain) stems from a study of T cells expressing NK-cell markers. Study conclusions and caveats: The CD3+CD56-NKG2C+ fraction of several donors was also led by these clonotypes.

In regard to this clonotype: Its target is not known.

After re-calling the 5' RACE reads, TCRdb lists one entry per CDR3 protein, DNA absent. The sample features fewer than 400,000 distinct CDR3 sequences, with 5.2% in its top ten. CDR3 length equals 17 residues. Sequencing was carried out using blood T cells: a sorted CD56 or NKG2C T cell subset, CD4+ or CD8+ T cells, or bulk PBMC T cells (not recorded which). The chain joins TRBV12-3 or TRBV12-4 to TRBJ1-5; as DNA is missing, the TRBD1 call by TCRdb cannot be tested. The clonotype comes from a man aged 18-75 years in good health. The CDR3 reads CASSHTLSGGENQPQHF.